The entry below describes one T cell receptor (beta chain). Its specificity is unknown. One entry per CDR3 protein results from TCRdb running MiXCR on the reads. The repertoire holds approximately 1,000,000 distinct CDR3 sequences, with 30% to 40% as singletons. These data belong to a study of T cell repertoires in cytomegalovirus infection. Trimming took 1 base from V and 4 from J, leaving 14 bases between them. CDR3 length equals 16 residues. Germline CDR1 MGHRA, CDR2 YSYEKL. The material sequenced was cultured CD8+ T cells from PBMCs, taken from culture after CMV antigen stimulation. The TCR originated in a human donor in good health (CMV status not recorded). Some clones in this sample may be carry-over from other donors' samples. The V gene is TRBV4-1, the J gene TRBJ2-1, with D maybe TRBD1 (6 bases). CDR3 bases: TGCGCCAGCAGCCAAGTGACAGGACTTGATTACAATGAGCAGTTCTTC. This encodes CASSQVTGLDYNEQFF.